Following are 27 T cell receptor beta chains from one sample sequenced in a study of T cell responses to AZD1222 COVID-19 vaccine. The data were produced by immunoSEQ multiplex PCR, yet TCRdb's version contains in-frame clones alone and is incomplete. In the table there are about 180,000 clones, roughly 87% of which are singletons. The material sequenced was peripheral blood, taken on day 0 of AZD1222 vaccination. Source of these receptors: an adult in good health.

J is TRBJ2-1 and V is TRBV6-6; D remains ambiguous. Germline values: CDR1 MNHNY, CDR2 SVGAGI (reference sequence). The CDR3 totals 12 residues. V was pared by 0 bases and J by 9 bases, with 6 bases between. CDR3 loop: CASSYSVGEQFF. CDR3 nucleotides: TGTGCCAGCAGTTACTCGGTAGGTGAGCAGTTCTTC.

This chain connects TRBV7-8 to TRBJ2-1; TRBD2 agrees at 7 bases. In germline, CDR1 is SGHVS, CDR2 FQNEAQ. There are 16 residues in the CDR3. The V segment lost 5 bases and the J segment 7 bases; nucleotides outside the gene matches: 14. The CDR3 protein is CASSPPWEGRGNEQFF. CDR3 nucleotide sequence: TGTGCCAGCAGCCCCCCCTGGGAGGGCCGGGGAAATGAGCAGTTCTTC.

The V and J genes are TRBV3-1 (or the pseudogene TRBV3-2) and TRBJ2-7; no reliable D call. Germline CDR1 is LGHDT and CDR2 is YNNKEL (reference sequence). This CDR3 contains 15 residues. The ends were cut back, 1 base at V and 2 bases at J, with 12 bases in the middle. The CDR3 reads CASSQVSGSPYEQYF. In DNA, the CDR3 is TGTGCCAGCAGCCAAGTGTCCGGGTCCCCCTACGAGCAGTACTTC.

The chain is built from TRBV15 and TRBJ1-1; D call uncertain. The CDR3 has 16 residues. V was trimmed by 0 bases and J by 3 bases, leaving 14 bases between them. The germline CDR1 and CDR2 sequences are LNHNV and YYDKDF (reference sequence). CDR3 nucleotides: TGTGCCACCAGCAGAGATTTTCGGGGTCGGGACACTGAAGCTTTCTTT. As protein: CATSRDFRGRDTEAFF.

CDR3 in DNA: TGTGCCAGCAGCTTAGCCCAGACAGGGAACTATGGCTACACCTTC. This codes for CASSLAQTGNYGYTF. The chain uses TRBV7-9 and TRBJ1-2; 7 bases map to TRBD1. CDR1 SEHNR and CDR2 FQNEAQ come from the germline V gene (reference sequence). The CDR3 has 15 residues. V shed 0 bases and J 2 bases; nucleotides not matched to a gene: 3.

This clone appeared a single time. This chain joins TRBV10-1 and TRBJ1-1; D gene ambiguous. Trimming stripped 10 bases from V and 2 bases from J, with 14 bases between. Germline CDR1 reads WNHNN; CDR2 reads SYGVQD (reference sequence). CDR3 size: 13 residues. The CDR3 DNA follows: TGCGCCACGGAACCCCCGGCTAACACTGAAGCTTTCTTT. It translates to CATEPPANTEAFF.

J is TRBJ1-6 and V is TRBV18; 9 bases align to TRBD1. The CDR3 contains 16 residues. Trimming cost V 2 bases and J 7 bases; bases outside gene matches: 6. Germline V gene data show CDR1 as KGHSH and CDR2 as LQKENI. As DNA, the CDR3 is TGTGCCAGCTCACCAGATACCGGGACAGGGAATTCACCCCTCCACTTT. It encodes CASSPDTGTGNSPLHF.

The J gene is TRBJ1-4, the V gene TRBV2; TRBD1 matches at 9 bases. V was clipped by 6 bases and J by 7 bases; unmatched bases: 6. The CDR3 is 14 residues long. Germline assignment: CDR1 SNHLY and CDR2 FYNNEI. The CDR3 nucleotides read TGTGCCAGCAGGGGGGGGACAGGGATTGAAAAACTGTTTTTT. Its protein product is CASRGGTGIEKLFF. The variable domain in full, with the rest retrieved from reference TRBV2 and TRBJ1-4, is EPEVTQTPSHQVTQMGQEVILRCVPISNHLYFYWYRQILGQKVEFLVSFYNNEISEKSEIFDDQFSVERPDGSNFTLKIRSTKLEDSAMYFCASRGGTGIEKLFFGSGTQLSVL.

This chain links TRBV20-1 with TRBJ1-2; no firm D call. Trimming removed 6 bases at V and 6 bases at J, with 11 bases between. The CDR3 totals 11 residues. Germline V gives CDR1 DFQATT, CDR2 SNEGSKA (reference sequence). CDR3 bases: TGCAGTGCGCAGCTGGGTGATGGCTACACCTTC. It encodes CSAQLGDGYTF.

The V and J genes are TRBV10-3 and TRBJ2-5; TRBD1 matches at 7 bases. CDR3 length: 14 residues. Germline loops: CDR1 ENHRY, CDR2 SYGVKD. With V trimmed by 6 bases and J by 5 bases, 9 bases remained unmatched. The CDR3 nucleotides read TGTGCCATCAGGAACGGGCAGGGGGATGAGACCCAGTACTTC. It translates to CAIRNGQGDETQYF.

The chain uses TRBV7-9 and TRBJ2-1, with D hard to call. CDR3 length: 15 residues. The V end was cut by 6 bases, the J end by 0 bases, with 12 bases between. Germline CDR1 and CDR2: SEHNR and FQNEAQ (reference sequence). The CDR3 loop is CASSPEQSSYNEQFF. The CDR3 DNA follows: TGTGCCAGCAGTCCGGAACAGAGCTCCTACAATGAGCAGTTCTTC.

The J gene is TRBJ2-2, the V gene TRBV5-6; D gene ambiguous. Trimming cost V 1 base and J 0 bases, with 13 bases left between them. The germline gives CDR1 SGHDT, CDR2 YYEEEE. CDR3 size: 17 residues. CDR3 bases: TGTGCCAGCAGCTTGAGACACAGCTCCGCGAACACCGGGGAGCTGTTTTTT. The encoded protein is CASSLRHSSANTGELFF.

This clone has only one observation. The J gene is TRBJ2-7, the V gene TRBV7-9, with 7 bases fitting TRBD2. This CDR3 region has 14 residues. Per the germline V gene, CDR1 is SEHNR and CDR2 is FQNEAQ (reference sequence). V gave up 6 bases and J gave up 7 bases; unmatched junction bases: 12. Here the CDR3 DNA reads TGTGCCAGCAGTACCGGGGGAGGGACGAGGGAGCAGTACTTC. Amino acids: CASSTGGGTREQYF.

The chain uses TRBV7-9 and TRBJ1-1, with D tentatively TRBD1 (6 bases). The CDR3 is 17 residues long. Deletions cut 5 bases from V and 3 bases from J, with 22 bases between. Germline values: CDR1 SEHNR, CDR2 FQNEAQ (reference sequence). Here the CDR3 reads CASSPWGGLLVDTEAFF. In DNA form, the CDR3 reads TGTGCCAGCAGCCCCTGGGGGGGGCTTTTAGTAGACACTGAAGCTTTCTTT.

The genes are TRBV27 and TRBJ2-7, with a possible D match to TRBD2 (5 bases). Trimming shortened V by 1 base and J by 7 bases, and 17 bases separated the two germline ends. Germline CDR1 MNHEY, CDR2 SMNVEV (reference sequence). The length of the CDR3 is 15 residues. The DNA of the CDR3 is TGTGCCAGCAGTTTATTGGGTAGCCCCGGGGTTGAGCAGTACTTC. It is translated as CASSLLGSPGVEQYF.

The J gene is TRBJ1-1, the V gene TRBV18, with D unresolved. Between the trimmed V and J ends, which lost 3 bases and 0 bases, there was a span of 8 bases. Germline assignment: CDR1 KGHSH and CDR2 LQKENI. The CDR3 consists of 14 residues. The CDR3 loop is CASSPLSMNTEAFF. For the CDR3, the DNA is TGTGCCAGCTCACCCCTTAGCATGAACACTGAAGCTTTCTTT.

CDR3 protein: CASSSTGWGEAFF. The CDR3 bases are TGTGCCAGCAGTTCGACTGGCTGGGGGGAAGCTTTCTTT. This sequence joins TRBV6-5 and TRBJ1-1, with D perhaps matching TRBD1 (5 bases). Germline lookup yields CDR1 MNHEY and CDR2 SVGAGI. Trimming stripped 4 bases from V and 8 bases from J, with 14 bases between. This CDR3 spans 13 amino acids.

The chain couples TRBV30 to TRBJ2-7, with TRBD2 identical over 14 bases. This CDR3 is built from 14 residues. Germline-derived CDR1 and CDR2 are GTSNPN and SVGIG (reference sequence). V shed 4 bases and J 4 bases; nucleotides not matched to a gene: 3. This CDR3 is CAWKWTSGGYEQYF. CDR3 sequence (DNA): TGTGCCTGGAAATGGACTAGCGGGGGGTACGAGCAGTACTTC.

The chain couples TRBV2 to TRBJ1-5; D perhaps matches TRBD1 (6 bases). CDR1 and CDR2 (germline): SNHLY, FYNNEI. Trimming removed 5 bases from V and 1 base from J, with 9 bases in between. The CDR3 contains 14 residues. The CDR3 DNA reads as TGTGCCAGCAGTACAGGGTTAAGCAATCAGCCCCAGCATTTT. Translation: CASSTGLSNQPQHF.

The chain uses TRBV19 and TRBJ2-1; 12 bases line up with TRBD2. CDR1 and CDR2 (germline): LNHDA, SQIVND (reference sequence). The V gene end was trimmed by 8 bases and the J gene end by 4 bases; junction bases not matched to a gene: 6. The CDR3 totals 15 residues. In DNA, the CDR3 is TGTGCCAGTTCCCGGACTAGCGGGGAATACAATGAGCAGTTCTTC. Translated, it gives CASSRTSGEYNEQFF.

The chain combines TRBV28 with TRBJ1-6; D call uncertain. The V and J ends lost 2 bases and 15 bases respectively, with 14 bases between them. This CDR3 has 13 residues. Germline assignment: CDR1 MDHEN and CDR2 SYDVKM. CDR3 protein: CASSLARLGILHF. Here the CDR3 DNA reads TGTGCCAGCAGTTTAGCGCGGCTGGGAATCCTCCACTTT. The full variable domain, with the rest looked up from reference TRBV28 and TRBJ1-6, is DVKVTQSSRYLVKRTGEKVFLECVQDMDHENMFWYRQDPGLGLRLIYFSYDVKMKEKGDIPEGYSVSREKKERFSLILESASTNQTSMYLCASSLARLGILHFGNGTRLTVT.

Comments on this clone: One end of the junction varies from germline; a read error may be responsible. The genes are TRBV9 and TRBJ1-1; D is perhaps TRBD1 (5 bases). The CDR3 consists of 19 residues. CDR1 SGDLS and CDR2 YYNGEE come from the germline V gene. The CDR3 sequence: CASSVVDEPGTPAPRIPGF. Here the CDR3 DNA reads TGTGCCAGCAGCGTAGTAGACGAACCCGGGACCCCTGCTCCGAGAATTCCGGGCTTT.

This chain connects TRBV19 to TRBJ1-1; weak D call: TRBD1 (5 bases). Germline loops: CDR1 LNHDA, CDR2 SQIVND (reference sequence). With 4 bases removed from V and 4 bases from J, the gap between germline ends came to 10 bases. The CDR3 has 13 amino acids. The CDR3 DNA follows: TGTGCCAGTAGTAGGAAAAGGGGCACTGAAGCTTTCTTT. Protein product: CASSRKRGTEAFF.

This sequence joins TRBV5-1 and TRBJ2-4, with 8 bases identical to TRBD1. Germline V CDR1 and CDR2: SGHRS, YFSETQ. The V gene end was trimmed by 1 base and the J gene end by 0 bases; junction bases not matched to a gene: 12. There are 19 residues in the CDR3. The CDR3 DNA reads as TGCGCCAGCAGCTTGAAGATTGTCGGACAGGGCCTAGCCAAAAACATTCAGTACTTC. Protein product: CASSLKIVGQGLAKNIQYF. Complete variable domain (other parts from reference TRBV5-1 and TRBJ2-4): KAGVTQTPRYLIKTRGQQVTLSCSPISGHRSVSWYQQTPGQGLQFLFEYFSETQRNKGNFPGRFSGRQFSNSRSEMNVSTLELGDSALYLCASSLKIVGQGLAKNIQYFGAGTRLSVL.

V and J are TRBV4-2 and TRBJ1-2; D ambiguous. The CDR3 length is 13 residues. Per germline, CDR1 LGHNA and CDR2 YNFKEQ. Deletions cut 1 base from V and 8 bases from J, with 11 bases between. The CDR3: CASSQARVRGYTF. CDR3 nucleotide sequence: TGTGCCAGCAGCCAAGCGCGAGTACGGGGCTACACCTTC.

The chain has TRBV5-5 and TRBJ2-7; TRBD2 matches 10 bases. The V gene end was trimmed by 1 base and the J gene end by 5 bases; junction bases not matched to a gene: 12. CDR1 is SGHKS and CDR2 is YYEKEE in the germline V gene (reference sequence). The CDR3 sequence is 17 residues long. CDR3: CASSLRTSGTPIHEQYF. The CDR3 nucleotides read TGTGCCAGCAGCTTGAGAACTAGCGGGACGCCGATCCACGAGCAGTACTTC.

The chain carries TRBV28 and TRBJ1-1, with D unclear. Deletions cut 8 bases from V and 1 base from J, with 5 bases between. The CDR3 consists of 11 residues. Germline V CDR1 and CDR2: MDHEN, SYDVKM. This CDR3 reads CASYGNTEAFF. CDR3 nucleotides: TGTGCCAGCTATGGGAACACTGAAGCTTTCTTT.